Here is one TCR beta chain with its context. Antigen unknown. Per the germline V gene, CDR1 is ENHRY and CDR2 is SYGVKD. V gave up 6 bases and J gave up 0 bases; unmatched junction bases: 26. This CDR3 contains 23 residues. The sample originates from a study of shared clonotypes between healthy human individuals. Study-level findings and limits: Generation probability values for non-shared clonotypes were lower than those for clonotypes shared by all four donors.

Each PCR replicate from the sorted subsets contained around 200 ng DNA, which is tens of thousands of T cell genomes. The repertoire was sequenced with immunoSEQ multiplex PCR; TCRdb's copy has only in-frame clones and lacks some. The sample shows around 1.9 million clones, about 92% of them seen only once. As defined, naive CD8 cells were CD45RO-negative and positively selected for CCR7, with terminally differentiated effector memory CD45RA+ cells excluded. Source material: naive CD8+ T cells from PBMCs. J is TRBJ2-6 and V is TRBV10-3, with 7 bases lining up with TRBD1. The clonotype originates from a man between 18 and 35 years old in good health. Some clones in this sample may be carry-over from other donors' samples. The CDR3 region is CAIRDFRQGMTSGDISGANVLTF. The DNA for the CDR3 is TGTGCCATCAGGGATTTTAGACAGGGTATGACATCAGGTGACATCTCTGGGGCCAACGTCCTGACTTTC.